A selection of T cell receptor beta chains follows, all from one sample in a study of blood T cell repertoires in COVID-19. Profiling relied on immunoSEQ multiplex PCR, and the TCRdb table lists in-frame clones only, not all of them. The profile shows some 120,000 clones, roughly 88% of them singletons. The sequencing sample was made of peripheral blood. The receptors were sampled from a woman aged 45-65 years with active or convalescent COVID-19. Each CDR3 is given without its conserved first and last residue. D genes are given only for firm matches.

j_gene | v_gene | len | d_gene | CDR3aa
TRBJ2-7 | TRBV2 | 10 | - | ASSEEGAEQY
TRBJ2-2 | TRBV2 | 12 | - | ASRADRNTGELF
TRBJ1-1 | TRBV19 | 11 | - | ASNPSLNTEAF
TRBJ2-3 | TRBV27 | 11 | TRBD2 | ASRRAGADTQY
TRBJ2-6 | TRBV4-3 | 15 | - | ASSQDRAGLGANVLT
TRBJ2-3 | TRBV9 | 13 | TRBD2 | ASSVGGGSPDTQY
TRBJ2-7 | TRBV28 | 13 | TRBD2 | ASRFSGRPFYEQY
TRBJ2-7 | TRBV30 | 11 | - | AWTHRGSYEQY
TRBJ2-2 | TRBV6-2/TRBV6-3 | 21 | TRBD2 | ASSRIGGGDGRSSGSRTGELF
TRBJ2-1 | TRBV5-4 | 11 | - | ASSSTPGGEQF